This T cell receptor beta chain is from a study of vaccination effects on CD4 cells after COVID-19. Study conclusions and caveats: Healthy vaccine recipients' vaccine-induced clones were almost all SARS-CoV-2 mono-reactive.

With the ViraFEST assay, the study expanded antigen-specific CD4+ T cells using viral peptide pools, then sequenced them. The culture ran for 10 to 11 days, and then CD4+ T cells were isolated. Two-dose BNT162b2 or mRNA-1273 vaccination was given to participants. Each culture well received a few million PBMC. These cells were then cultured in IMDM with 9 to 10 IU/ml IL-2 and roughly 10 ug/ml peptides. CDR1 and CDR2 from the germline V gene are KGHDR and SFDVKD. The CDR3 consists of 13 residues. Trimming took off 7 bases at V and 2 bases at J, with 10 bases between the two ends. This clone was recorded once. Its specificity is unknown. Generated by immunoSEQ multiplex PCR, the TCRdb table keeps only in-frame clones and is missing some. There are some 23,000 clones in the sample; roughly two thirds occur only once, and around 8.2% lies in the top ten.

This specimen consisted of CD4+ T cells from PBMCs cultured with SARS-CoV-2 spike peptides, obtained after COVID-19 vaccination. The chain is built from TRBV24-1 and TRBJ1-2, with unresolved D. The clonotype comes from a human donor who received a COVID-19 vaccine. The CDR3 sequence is CATSEYTNYGYTF. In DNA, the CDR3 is TGTGCCACCAGCGAATACACAAACTATGGCTACACCTTC.